A selection of T cell receptor beta chains follows, all from one sample in a study of monozygotic twins with inflammatory bowel disease. TCRdb re-called the 5' RACE reads and catalogs CDR3 proteins one per entry, DNA excluded. The table for this sample gives some 440,000 distinct CDR3 sequences. The specimen was blood. These receptors all stem from a human donor with ulcerative colitis or Crohn's disease, or a healthy co-twin of an affected twin (not recorded which). Each CDR3 is given with its conserved first and last residue.

TRBV12-5,TRBJ1-5,CASAPEGGNQPQHF
TRBV14,TRBJ1-3,CASSLPTYLPGNTIYF
TRBV7-2,TRBJ2-1,CASSLVLAGSEQFF
TRBV7-9,TRBJ2-1,CASSSGTGFNEQFF
TRBV29-1,TRBJ2-1,CSVEFSDAYNEQFF
TRBV12-3/TRBV12-4,TRBJ2-7,CASSQGTLHGQYF
TRBV5-4,TRBJ1-1,CASSLGAGLNTEAFF
TRBV12-3/TRBV12-4,TRBJ2-3,CASSSAAGTQYF
TRBV11-2,TRBJ2-2,CASSLETGPGELFF
TRBV12-3/TRBV12-4,TRBJ1-3,CASSSGGSSSGNTIYF
TRBV10-3,TRBJ2-3,CAISEPRTDTQYF
TRBV12-3/TRBV12-4,TRBJ1-2,CASSRGTLYGYTF
TRBV2,TRBJ2-5,CASSESGGGETQYF
TRBV5-1,TRBJ2-3,CASKAVASTDTQYF
TRBV11-2,TRBJ1-3,CASSLGTGNTIYF
TRBV9,TRBJ2-7,CASSVGSGGYEQYF
TRBV7-8,TRBJ2-5,CALGGIEGTQYF
TRBV5-1,TRBJ2-6,CASSLDRVPGANVLTF
TRBV10-3,TRBJ2-1,CATRANNEQFF
TRBV29-1,TRBJ2-7,CSVEITYEQYF
TRBV9,TRBJ2-2,CASTTSAAGELFF
TRBV12-3/TRBV12-4,TRBJ1-6,CASSTIGGQSLHF
TRBV6-1,TRBJ2-5,CASTKTRTGKESQYF
TRBV5-1,TRBJ1-3,CASSSFPGRSMGGRNTIYF
TRBV11-2,TRBJ2-2,CASSLTPGLGTGELFF
TRBV28,TRBJ1-1,CASSSPGGINTEAFF
TRBV7-9,TRBJ1-1,CASSPRGGMNTEAFF
TRBV14,TRBJ2-1,CASSQLGSGFYNEQFF